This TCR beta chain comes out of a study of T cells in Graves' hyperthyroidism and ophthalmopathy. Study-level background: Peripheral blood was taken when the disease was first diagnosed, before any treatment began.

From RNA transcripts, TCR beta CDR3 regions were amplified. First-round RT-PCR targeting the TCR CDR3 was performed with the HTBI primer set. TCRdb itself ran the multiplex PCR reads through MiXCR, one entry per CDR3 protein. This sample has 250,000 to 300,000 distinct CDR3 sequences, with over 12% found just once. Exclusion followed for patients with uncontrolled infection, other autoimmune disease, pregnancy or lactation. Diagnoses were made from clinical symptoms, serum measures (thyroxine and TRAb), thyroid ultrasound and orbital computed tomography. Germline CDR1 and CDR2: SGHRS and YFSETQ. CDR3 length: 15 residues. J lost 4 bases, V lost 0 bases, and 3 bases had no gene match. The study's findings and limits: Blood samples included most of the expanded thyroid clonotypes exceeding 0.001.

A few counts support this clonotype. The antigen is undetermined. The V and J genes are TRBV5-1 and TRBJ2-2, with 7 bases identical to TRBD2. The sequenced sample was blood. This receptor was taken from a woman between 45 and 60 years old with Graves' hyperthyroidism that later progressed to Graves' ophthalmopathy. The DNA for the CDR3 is TGCGCCAGCAGCTTGGGGAGCGGGATCACCGGGGAGCTGTTTTTT. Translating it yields CASSLGSGITGELFF.